This note documents a single T cell receptor beta chain sequence. CDR3 length: 14 amino acids. Trimming pared 0 bases from V and 11 bases from J, leaving 11 bases between. Germline V CDR1 and CDR2: LNHNV, YYDKDF (reference sequence). This sample is part of a study of blood T cell repertoires in COVID-19. Overall study context: Samples came from the United States, Italy and Spain, spanning acute and convalescent COVID-19. In each case, the material was cDNA or gDNA derived from T cells, B-cell-depleted T cells, or PBMCs.

Authors' processing steps: Reference gene primer amplification gave estimated nucleated cell counts. Sequenced by immunoSEQ multiplex PCR; TCRdb stores in-frame clones only, minus some. V and J calls and clone size come straight from that table; D and trimming were deduced from the DNA. Of hundreds of thousands of clones listed, approximately 88% were seen once; the top ten hold roughly 30%. The sequence was collected from a man aged 40-49 years with acute or convalescent COVID-19. The sample was peripheral blood. V gene TRBV15 combines with J gene TRBJ1-6; tentative D call: TRBD1 (6 bases). The CDR3 reads CATSREQGITPLHF. CDR3 sequence (DNA): TGTGCCACCAGCAGAGAACAGGGTATCACACCCCTCCACTTT.